Reported below is one T cell receptor (beta chain). What it binds is not known. These data originate in a study of OX40 agonist ivuxolimab in advanced cancers. Whole-study findings and limits: Specificity for antigen went undetermined in the expanded peripheral T cells.

The CDR3 totals 16 residues. Germline V CDR1 and CDR2: SGDLS, YYNGEE. Losses at the gene ends were 0 bases for V and 6 bases for J; bases not matched to a gene: 6. Produced via immunoSEQ multiplex PCR; TCRdb's table is partial and in-frame only. The sample has 40,000 to 45,000 clones, approximately 80% seen once; the top ten hold over 3.5%. The chain links TRBV9 to TRBJ2-1; 10 bases match TRBD2. This receptor was taken from an adult with an advanced solid tumor such as melanoma, head and neck, liver or kidney cancer. This specimen was CD4+ or CD8+ T cells sorted from blood, taken in a trial of the OX40 agonist ivuxolimab. As DNA, the CDR3 is TGTGCCAGCAGCGTAGGGGGTGGGACTAGCGCCAATGAGCAGTTCTTC. Protein: CASSVGGGTSANEQFF.